What follows are 31 T cell receptor beta chains derived from one specimen sequenced in a study of immune evolution from preneoplasia to lung adenocarcinoma. TCRdb's copy holds only in-frame clones and misses some; the assay was immunoSEQ multiplex PCR. Here the sample spans over 4,000 clones, around four fifths being singletons. Source material: FFPE minimally invasive lung adenocarcinoma tissue. These receptors originate from a person aged 65 to 85 with lung adenocarcinoma.

J is TRBJ1-4 and V is TRBV5-1, with 10 bases lining up with TRBD1. V was pared by 1 base and J by 0 bases, with 9 bases of the junction left unmatched. Germline V gene sequence: CDR1 SGHRS, CDR2 YFSETQ. The length of the CDR3 is 19 residues. CDR3 residues: CASSLTGQGESATNEKLFF. The CDR3 DNA reads as TGCGCCAGCAGCTTGACCGGACAGGGGGAATCAGCAACTAATGAAAAACTGTTTTTT.

This chain links TRBV7-9 with TRBJ2-7; 11 bases are a match to TRBD2. J lost 3 bases, V lost 3 bases, and 13 bases had no gene match. The CDR3 has 18 amino acids. Germline V lookup: CDR1 SEHNR, CDR2 FQNEAQ (reference sequence). In DNA, the CDR3 is TGTGCCAGCAGCTTTCCCTCGACCGCTAGCGGGAGGTTCTACGAGCAGTACTTC. Its protein is CASSFPSTASGRFYEQYF. The whole variable domain, filled in from reference TRBV7-9 and TRBJ2-7, reads DTGVSQNPRHKITKRGQNVTFRCDPISEHNRLYWYRQTLGQGPEFLTYFQNEAQLEKSRLLSDRFSAERPKGSFSTLEIQRTEQGDSAMYLCASSFPSTASGRFYEQYFGPGTRLTVT.

The CDR3 sequence is CASSPRGGGGTDTQYF. CDR3 coding DNA: TGTGCCAGCAGCCCTAGGGGGGGAGGGGGCACAGATACGCAGTATTTT. The chain is built from TRBV4-2 and TRBJ2-3; tentatively, D is TRBD2 (7 bases). V was trimmed by 4 bases and J by 1 base, leaving 15 bases between them. The CDR3 length is 16 residues. The germline V gene has CDR1 LGHNA and CDR2 YNFKEQ.

The table lists this clone with a few counts. This chain connects TRBV7-2 to TRBJ2-7; 9 bases map to TRBD1. Germline-derived CDR1 and CDR2 are SGHTA and FQGNSA. V trimming: 2 bases; J trimming: 2 bases; junction bases outside the gene matches: 7. The CDR3 totals 16 residues. The DNA for the CDR3 is TGTGCCAGCAGCTTACCAGTGACAGGGGGAACCTACGAGCAGTACTTC. Its protein product is CASSLPVTGGTYEQYF.

The chain uses TRBV5-6 and TRBJ1-6; tentatively, D is TRBD1 (5 bases). This CDR3 has 18 amino acids. The germline CDR1 and CDR2 sequences are SGHDT and YYEEEE. V lost 0 bases to trimming and J lost 2 bases, with 15 bases between them. This chain's CDR3 is CASSLEGGGVAYNSPLHF. The CDR3 coding sequence is TGTGCCAGCAGCTTGGAAGGTGGGGGGGTGGCCTATAATTCACCCCTCCACTTT.

In its sample, this clone was seen a few times. This chain connects TRBV7-9 to TRBJ2-7; 9 bases match TRBD1. The germline V gene encodes CDR1 SEHNR and CDR2 FQNEAQ (reference sequence). The CDR3 spans 16 residues. The V segment lost 2 bases and the J segment 7 bases; nucleotides outside the gene matches: 12. Here the CDR3 DNA reads TGTGCCAGCAGCTTAACTATCTTACAGGGGGCGGGAGAGCAGTACTTC. The encoded protein is CASSLTILQGAGEQYF.

This clone is classed as large (0.1 to 1%). The chain uses TRBV6-1 and TRBJ1-5, with 10 nucleotides matching TRBD1. The CDR3 extends over 15 amino acids. V gave up 4 bases and J gave up 7 bases; unmatched junction bases: 7. Germline assignment: CDR1 MNHNS and CDR2 SASEGT. The CDR3 sequence: CASSGGQGNSQPQHF. The CDR3 nucleotides are TGTGCCAGCAGTGGGGGACAGGGGAATAGCCAGCCCCAGCATTTT.

The chain carries TRBV10-3 and TRBJ2-7, with TRBD1 matching over 9 bases. The V gene's germline CDR1 is ENHRY and CDR2 SYGVKD. Trimming cost V 5 bases and J 5 bases; bases outside gene matches: 10. This CDR3 is 15 amino acids long. Written as DNA, the CDR3 is TGTGCCATCAGTCGAGGGGAGGGACAGGGTAACGAGCAGTACTTC. Encoded protein: CAISRGEGQGNEQYF.

The V and J genes are TRBV19 and TRBJ2-6, with 9 bases lining up with TRBD1. The CDR3 is made up of 19 amino acids. Germline lookup yields CDR1 LNHDA and CDR2 SQIVND (reference sequence). Trimming removed 4 bases from V and 4 bases from J; junction bases left unmatched: 14. CDR3 DNA sequence: TGTGCCAGTAGTAGGGTTTCCGCGGGACAGGGTTCCGGGGCCAACGTCCTGACTTTC. It translates to CASSRVSAGQGSGANVLTF.

This clone counts as large. V gene TRBV11-2 combines with J gene TRBJ2-2; D is unresolved. This CDR3 spans 14 amino acids. Germline assignment: CDR1 SGHAT and CDR2 FQNNGV. V shed 2 bases and J shed 1 base, with 5 bases lying between them. The CDR3 DNA reads as TGTGCCAGCAGCTTAAACAGGAACACCGGGGAGCTGTTTTTT. Translation gives CASSLNRNTGELFF.

This chain uses TRBV6-5 with TRBJ2-7, with TRBD2 identical over 8 bases. Germline loops: CDR1 MNHEY, CDR2 SVGAGI. V was clipped by 4 bases and J by 5 bases; unmatched bases: 10. The CDR3 runs 15 residues. CDR3 nucleotide sequence: TGTGCCAGCAGTTCCTCCGGGACTAGAACCCACGAGCAGTACTTC. Translating it yields CASSSSGTRTHEQYF.

This chain links TRBV29-1 with TRBJ2-7; 7 nucleotides match TRBD1. Per germline, CDR1 SQVTM and CDR2 ANQGSEA. The J segment lost 5 bases and the V segment lost 7 bases, leaving 11 bases of the junction unmatched. This CDR3 is 13 amino acids long. In DNA, the CDR3 is TGCAGCGGTCTTCGACAGGGTGGGCACGAGCAGTACTTC. Translating it yields CSGLRQGGHEQYF.

This sequence joins TRBV10-3 and TRBJ2-2, with TRBD2 matching over 8 bases. CDR1 and CDR2 (germline): ENHRY, SYGVKD. This CDR3 spans 14 amino acids. V lost 9 bases to trimming and J lost 7 bases; unmatched junction nucleotides: 10. CDR3 loop: CAIRDSGNDGELFF. CDR3 bases: TGTGCCATTAGGGATAGCGGGAATGACGGGGAGCTGTTTTTT.

The V and J genes are TRBV28 and TRBJ2-7; TRBD1 might be the D (6 bases). The CDR3 is made up of 17 amino acids. The ends were cut back, 4 bases at V and 0 bases at J, with 19 bases in the middle. Germline V gene lookup returns CDR1 MDHEN and CDR2 SYDVKM. The CDR3: CASSSTFDRPSSYEQYF. DNA for the CDR3: TGTGCCAGCAGTTCCACCTTCGACAGGCCGAGCTCCTACGAGCAGTACTTC.

Sample share makes this clone large (0.1 to 1%). The chain joins TRBV6-1 to TRBJ1-2; D ambiguous. Germline V gene sequence: CDR1 MNHNS, CDR2 SASEGT. The V end was cut by 3 bases, the J end by 7 bases, with 15 bases between. The CDR3 sequence is 14 residues long. The CDR3 DNA reads TGTGCCAGCAGTGACGATCCTACCTTACGTGGCTACACCTTC. It is translated as CASSDDPTLRGYTF.

The V gene is TRBV18, the J gene TRBJ2-7; 13 bases fit TRBD2. This CDR3 comprises 15 residues. The germline V gene has CDR1 KGHSH and CDR2 LQKENI. Unmatched junction bases numbered 9, after V lost 6 bases and J lost 7 bases. The CDR3 sequence is CASSQGTSGMGEQYF. The CDR3 DNA reads TGTGCCAGCTCGCAGGGGACTAGCGGGATGGGGGAGCAGTACTTC. Full variable domain (remainder filled in from reference TRBV18 and TRBJ2-7): NAGVMQNPRHLVRRRGQEARLRCSPMKGHSHVYWYRQLPEEGLKFMVYLQKENIIDESGMPKERFSAEFPKEGPSILRIQQVVRGDSAAYFCASSQGTSGMGEQYFGPGTRLTVT.

The chain has TRBV7-2 and TRBJ2-7; D may be TRBD2 (6 bases). Germline V gene lookup returns CDR1 SGHTA and CDR2 FQGNSA. V lost 2 bases, J lost 2 bases, and 22 bases lay in between. CDR3 size: 18 residues. In nucleotides, the CDR3 is TGTGCCAGCAGCTTACGAGGAGAGACTAGATTGGGCACCTACGAGCAGTACTTC. This gives the protein CASSLRGETRLGTYEQYF.

The CDR3 DNA follows: TGTGCCAGCAGCCAAGAGGAAGGTAGGGAGACCCAGTACTTC. It yields the protein CASSQEEGRETQYF. The rearrangement joins TRBV4-2 to TRBJ2-5; D not resolved. V lost 0 bases and J lost 5, with 10 bases in between. CDR1 LGHNA and CDR2 YNFKEQ come from the germline V gene. This CDR3 is built from 14 residues.

The gene calls are TRBV28 and TRBJ2-7; D tentatively reads TRBD1 or TRBD2 (6 bases each). The CDR3 loop spans 15 amino acids. V was shortened by 6 bases and J by 3 bases, with 18 bases between the two germline ends. The germline V gene encodes CDR1 MDHEN and CDR2 SYDVKM. Here the CDR3 DNA reads TGTGCCAGCAGCCCATTTGGGGGGACACTCTACGAGCAGTACTTC. Its protein is CASSPFGGTLYEQYF.

The table lists this clone with a few counts. The chain recombines TRBV6-6 with TRBJ2-1, with D perhaps matching TRBD2 (6 bases). Germline CDR1 reads MNHNY; CDR2 reads SVGAGI (reference sequence). V was cut by 5 bases and J by 3 bases, with 14 bases left in between. The CDR3 totals 15 residues. CDR3 in amino acids: CASSPGTPNYNEQFF. The CDR3 DNA is TGTGCCAGCAGTCCCGGGACTCCTAACTACAATGAGCAGTTCTTC.

The chain combines TRBV30 with TRBJ1-1, with D maybe TRBD1 (5 bases). CDR1 is GTSNPN, CDR2 SVGIG, per germline (reference sequence). V was cut by 7 bases and J by 6 bases, with 15 bases left in between. The CDR3 consists of 12 residues. CDR3 nucleotides: TGTGCCTTTTCAAGGGGTACATCTGAAGCTTTCTTT. Protein sequence: CAFSRGTSEAFF.

As for this clone: The junction differs from germline at one of its ends, possibly a read error. This sequence joins TRBV19 and TRBJ2-7; TRBD2 is a possible D gene (6 bases). Per the germline V gene, CDR1 is LNHDA and CDR2 is SQIVND (reference sequence). CDR3 length: 14 residues. The DNA for the CDR3 is TGTGCCAGTACGGCCGGGGGTTGGACGCCGAACTTGGACTTC. Protein: CASTAGGWTPNLDF.

J is TRBJ2-5 and V is TRBV7-9, with D perhaps TRBD1 or TRBD2 (5 bases each). Deletions cut 1 base from V and 3 bases from J, with 9 bases between. Germline assignment: CDR1 SEHNR and CDR2 FQNEAQ (reference sequence). CDR3 length equals 14 residues. CDR3 residues: CASSLVGTEETQYF. Here the CDR3 DNA reads TGTGCCAGCAGCTTAGTGGGGACCGAAGAGACCCAGTACTTC.

The rearrangement joins TRBV5-6 to TRBJ2-1, with no clear D. The germline V gene has CDR1 SGHDT and CDR2 YYEEEE. V was pared by 4 bases and J by 5 bases, with 10 bases between. The CDR3 totals 13 residues. CDR3 bases: TGTGCCAGCAGCCCGACACCCCACAATGAGCAGTTCTTC. The encoded protein is CASSPTPHNEQFF.

This clone was picked up a small number of times. CDR3: CASSLHNLQFF. The CDR3 DNA reads TGTGCCAGCAGCCTCCATAACTTGCAGTTCTTC. The V gene is TRBV7-2, the J gene TRBJ2-1; D remains unclear. The V gene lost 5 bases and the J gene lost 12 bases, with 11 bases spanning the gap. Germline CDR1 reads SGHTA; CDR2 reads FQGNSA. This CDR3 comprises 11 residues.

This clone was counted only a few times. The J gene is TRBJ2-1, the V gene TRBV5-5; no definite D call. Germline CDR1 SGHKS, CDR2 YYEKEE (reference sequence). This CDR3 has 12 residues. V was trimmed by 4 bases and J by 8 bases, leaving 10 bases between them. Here the CDR3 reads CASSPRFDEQFF. CDR3 sequence (DNA): TGTGCCAGCAGCCCCCGTTTCGATGAGCAGTTCTTC.

This chain links TRBV9 with TRBJ1-5; maybe TRBD1 (5 bases). The germline V gene has CDR1 SGDLS and CDR2 YYNGEE. The CDR3 runs to 15 residues. The V end lost 3 bases, the J end lost 6 bases, and 16 bases lay between the germline ends. The CDR3 DNA is TGTGCCAGCAGCGGGGGGACCGCTCAGGCTCAGCCCCAGCATTTT. The encoded protein is CASSGGTAQAQPQHF.

CDR3 region: CASSLVGSSYEQYF. For the CDR3, the DNA is TGTGCCAGCAGCTTGGTGGGATCTAGCTACGAGCAGTACTTC. The rearrangement joins TRBV5-6 to TRBJ2-5; D call uncertain. The better agreement between TRBJ2-7 and the DNA end casts doubt on the J call. Germline CDR1 is SGHDT and CDR2 is YYEEEE. The CDR3 consists of 14 residues.

The V call is TRBV30, the J call TRBJ1-6; D is unresolved. Looked up from germline, CDR1 is GTSNPN and CDR2 is SVGIG (reference sequence). V gave up 0 bases and J gave up 8 bases, with 8 bases separating them. CDR3 length: 13 residues. The DNA of the CDR3 is TGTGCCTGGAGTGTAACAAAACATTCACCCCTCCACTTT. This sequence encodes CAWSVTKHSPLHF.

This chain links TRBV5-1 with TRBJ1-4; 9 bases are shared with TRBD1. This CDR3 is built from 15 residues. The J segment lost 5 bases and the V segment lost 1 base, leaving 3 bases of the junction unmatched. CDR1 SGHRS and CDR2 YFSETQ come from the germline V gene. The CDR3 DNA reads as TGCGCCAGCAGCTTGTCCGGGACAGGGAATGAAAAACTGTTTTTT. As protein: CASSLSGTGNEKLFF.

The chain carries TRBV4-1 and TRBJ2-2; D is uncertain. V lost 4 bases and J 5 bases, leaving 5 bases between the germline ends. The CDR3 covers 12 residues. In germline, CDR1 is MGHRA, CDR2 YSYEKL. The CDR3 nucleotides are TGCGCCAGCAGCCCCCTGACCGGGGAGCTGTTTTTT. Amino acid sequence: CASSPLTGELFF.